The clone carrying this TCR beta chain was recorded many times. The target antigen is unknown. This sample stems from a study of Graves' ophthalmopathy and Graves' hyperthyroidism. The CDR3 is 16 residues long. Trimming took 5 bases from V and 1 from J, leaving 18 bases between them. Looked up from germline, CDR1 is SGHTA and CDR2 is FQGNSA. Study-level results: The model's ophthalmopathy progression predictions had approximately 71% sensitivity and 72% to 75% specificity. Detection in blood was also observed for most expanded thyroid clonotypes above 0.001 frequency.

Diagnoses were established from clinical symptoms, serum thyroxine, TRAb, thyroid ultrasound and orbital computed tomography. Beta-chain TCR CDR3 regions were amplified from RNA transcripts. HTBI-primed RT-PCR formed the first round, and a multiplex PCR formed the second. From the multiplex PCR reads, TCRdb called clonotypes with MiXCR, one entry per CDR3 protein. The repertoire holds over a million distinct CDR3 sequences, with 35% to 40% as singletons. The clonotype was recovered from an adult man with Graves' hyperthyroidism. The gene calls are TRBV7-2 and TRBJ2-7, with D perhaps TRBD1 (5 bases). What was sequenced was peripheral blood or thyroid tissue (not recorded which). DNA of the CDR3: TGTGCCAGCAGCCGAGATGGCCAGGGCTTATCCTACGAGCAGTACTTC. Encoded protein: CASSRDGQGLSYEQYF.